One sample yielded the 25 T cell receptor beta chains listed below, sequenced in a study of identical twins. One entry per CDR3 protein results from TCRdb running MiXCR on the 5' RACE reads. Of fewer than 250,000 distinct CDR3 sequences listed, 6% to 8.5% were seen once; the top ten hold over 5%. The data were also submitted as part of a second study, on yellow fever vaccine responses in identical twins.

The specimen sequenced was CD8+ T cells sorted from blood. These receptors were collected from a woman in her late teens or twenties in good health.

The J gene is TRBJ1-6, the V gene TRBV5-5; D ambiguous. The CDR3 has 15 amino acids. From germline, CDR1 is SGHKS and CDR2 YYEKEE (reference sequence). The V and J ends lost 0 bases and 5 bases respectively, with 9 bases between them. The CDR3 is CASSLATPDNSPLHF. The CDR3 nucleotides are TGTGCCAGCAGCTTGGCGACACCAGATAATTCACCCCTCCACTTT. The full variable domain, completed using reference TRBV5-5 and TRBJ1-6, is DAGVTQSPTHLIKTRGQQVTLRCSPISGHKSVSWYQQVLGQGPQFIFQYYEKEERGRGNFPDRFSARQFPNYSSELNVNALLLGDSALYLCASSLATPDNSPLHFGNGTRLTVT.

This clonotype was counted ten times or more. This chain connects TRBV29-1 to TRBJ2-4, with TRBD2 matching 9 bases. Germline trimming cut 3 bases from V and 3 bases from J; bases unmatched to any gene: 9. CDR3 length equals 16 residues. CDR1 and CDR2 (germline): SQVTM, ANQGSEA. The CDR3 DNA is TGCAGCGTTGAGGGGATGGCTAGCGGGATCAAAAACATTCAGTACTTC. Protein sequence: CSVEGMASGIKNIQYF.

The chain combines TRBV13 with TRBJ2-1; 13 nucleotides align to TRBD2. J was trimmed by 12 bases and V by 5 bases; bases with no gene match: 7. Germline V gene lookup returns CDR1 PRHDT and CDR2 FYEKMQ (reference sequence). CDR3 length: 14 residues. CDR3 amino acids: CASSQWTSGGWQFF. CDR3 bases: TGTGCCAGCAGCCAATGGACTAGCGGGGGTTGGCAGTTCTTC.

The chain uses TRBV20-1 and TRBJ1-3, with D unclear. The CDR3 is made up of 14 amino acids. The V and J ends lost 0 bases and 0 bases respectively, with 6 bases between them. CDR1 DFQATT and CDR2 SNEGSKA come from the germline V gene (reference sequence). The CDR3 sequence is CSARDTISGNTIYF. Written as DNA, the CDR3 is TGCAGTGCTAGAGACACCATCTCTGGAAACACCATATATTTT.

This clonotype was seen ten or more times. The V gene is TRBV12-3 or TRBV12-4, the J gene TRBJ2-1; 10 nucleotides line up with TRBD2. Unmatched junction bases numbered 10, after V lost 6 bases and J lost 5 bases. CDR3 length: 16 residues. CDR3 sequence: CASRGWGSGRNNEQFF. CDR3 in DNA: TGTGCCAGCAGGGGGTGGGGTAGCGGGAGGAACAATGAGCAGTTCTTC.

J is TRBJ2-6 and V is TRBV20-1; D is ambiguous. Germline values: CDR1 DFQATT, CDR2 SNEGSKA (reference sequence). The V end was cut by 6 bases, the J end by 0 bases, with 18 bases between. This CDR3 has 17 residues. Here the CDR3 reads CSAKSSMVTSGANVLTF. The CDR3 DNA reads TGCAGTGCAAAGAGTAGCATGGTAACCTCTGGGGCCAACGTCCTGACTTTC.

The chain links TRBV12-3 or TRBV12-4 to TRBJ2-1; D could derive from TRBD1 or TRBD2 (5 bases each). Trimming removed 4 bases from V and 0 bases from J, with 10 bases in between. This CDR3 has 15 amino acids. The CDR3 here is CASSSGLISYNEQFF. The CDR3 DNA is TGTGCCAGCAGTTCGGGGCTGATCTCCTACAATGAGCAGTTCTTC.

This clonotype turned up a few times. This CDR3 reads CASRGDVGFEAFF. CDR3 DNA: TGTGCCAGCAGGGGGGACGTGGGGTTTGAAGCTTTCTTT. V and J are TRBV12-3 or TRBV12-4 and TRBJ1-1; a possible D gene is TRBD1 (5 bases). V gave up 6 bases and J gave up 7 bases, with 15 bases separating them. This CDR3 has 13 residues.

This clonotype occurred many times. The CDR3 reads CSARVADANTGELFF. CDR3 in DNA: TGCAGTGCTAGAGTGGCAGACGCGAACACCGGGGAGCTGTTTTTT. This chain links TRBV20-1 with TRBJ2-2; unclear D gene. This CDR3 is 15 amino acids long. Deletions cut 1 base from V and 0 bases from J, with 9 bases between. Looked up from germline, CDR1 is DFQATT and CDR2 is SNEGSKA (reference sequence).

This sequence joins TRBV9 and TRBJ2-1; the match to TRBD1 covers 10 bases. The germline V gene has CDR1 SGDLS and CDR2 YYNGEE. There are 15 residues in the CDR3. V shed 3 bases and J 5 bases; nucleotides not matched to a gene: 5. CDR3 in DNA: TGTGCCAGCAGCGACGACAGGGGGCTACACAATGAGCAGTTCTTC. This translates into CASSDDRGLHNEQFF. Filled out from reference TRBV9 and TRBJ2-1, the complete variable domain reads DSGVTQTPKHLITATGQRVTLRCSPRSGDLSVYWYQQSLDQGLQFLIQYYNGEERAKGNILERFSAQQFPDLHSELNLSSLELGDSALYFCASSDDRGLHNEQFFGPGTRLTVL.

This clonotype was seen more than once but under ten times. This chain joins TRBV29-1 and TRBJ2-1; TRBD2 matches at 12 bases. The germline V gene encodes CDR1 SQVTM and CDR2 ANQGSEA. CDR3 length: 14 residues. The junction had 4 bases not matched to a gene; V was cut back by 7 bases and J by 3 bases. The CDR3 sequence: CSGKTSGSYNEQFF. For the CDR3, the DNA is TGCAGCGGGAAGACTAGCGGGAGCTACAATGAGCAGTTCTTC.

The V and J genes are TRBV15 and TRBJ2-1, with D hard to call. Per germline, CDR1 LNHNV and CDR2 YYDKDF (reference sequence). This CDR3 region has 14 residues. Trimming took off 3 bases at V and 5 bases at J, with 11 bases between the two ends. Here the CDR3 reads CATSSIDPHNEQFF. Written as DNA, the CDR3 is TGTGCCACCAGCAGTATCGATCCCCACAATGAGCAGTTCTTC.

This clonotype was observed many times. This chain links TRBV3-1 with TRBJ1-2; 12 nucleotides agree with TRBD1. After removal of 3 bases from V and 4 bases from J, the junction contained 9 bases not matched to a gene. This CDR3 is 17 amino acids long. Germline lookup yields CDR1 LGHDT and CDR2 YNNKEL (reference sequence). The CDR3 DNA follows: TGTGCCAGCAGCCACTGGGACAGGGGGCTGTTTGGCTATGGCTACACCTTC. This translates into CASSHWDRGLFGYGYTF.

This clonotype was detected a few times. V usage is TRBV4-1 and J usage is TRBJ1-4, with TRBD1 identical over 8 bases. Germline assignment: CDR1 MGHRA and CDR2 YSYEKL. This CDR3 has 15 residues. Trimming took 0 bases from V and 3 from J; bases not matched to a gene: 0. The CDR3 protein is CASSQEQGANEKLFF. DNA for the CDR3: TGCGCCAGCAGCCAAGAACAGGGGGCTAATGAAAAACTGTTTTTT.

Many counts were recorded for this clonotype. The V gene is TRBV5-1, the J gene TRBJ2-5; TRBD2 matches at 9 bases. From germline, CDR1 is SGHRS and CDR2 YFSETQ. There are 14 residues in the CDR3. Trimming removed 3 bases from V and 1 base from J; junction bases left unmatched: 1. CDR3 amino acids: CASSYSGSQETQYF. The CDR3 coding sequence is TGCGCCAGCAGCTATAGCGGGAGCCAAGAGACCCAGTACTTC.

The table lists this clonotype with many counts. This chain uses TRBV7-8 with TRBJ2-5; TRBD2 agrees at 10 bases. J lost 1 base, V lost 8 bases, and 10 bases had no gene match. The germline CDR1 and CDR2 sequences are SGHVS and FQNEAQ. This CDR3 has 16 amino acids. CDR3 nucleotide sequence: TGTGCCAGCCGGACTAGCGGAGGGGGTACCCAAGAGACCCAGTACTTC. This codes for CASRTSGGGTQETQYF. Combining the CDR3 with reference TRBV7-8 and TRBJ2-5 gives the whole variable domain GAGVSQSPRYKVAKRGQDVALRCDPISGHVSLFWYQQALGQGPEFLTYFQNEAQLDKSGLPSDRFFAERPEGSVSTLKIQRTQQEDSAVYLCASRTSGGGTQETQYFGPGTRLLVL.

In its sample, this clonotype was seen a few times. The rearrangement links TRBV2 to TRBJ2-3; 7 bases fit TRBD1. V lost 6 bases and J lost 0; bases outside the gene matches: 9. This CDR3 comprises 16 residues. CDR1 and CDR2 (germline): SNHLY, FYNNEI. CDR3 loop: CASSLRGRVSTDTQYF. The CDR3 bases are TGTGCCAGCAGCCTTAGGGGGCGAGTTAGCACAGATACGCAGTATTTT.

This clonotype was observed a few times. V is TRBV2 and J is TRBJ2-7, with a weak D call TRBD1 (6 bases). The V gene lost 4 bases and the J gene lost 2 bases, with 12 bases spanning the gap. Germline V CDR1 and CDR2: SNHLY, FYNNEI. The CDR3 totals 14 residues. The CDR3 region has the DNA TGTGCCAGCAGTGTACCCGGGGACACCTACGAGCAGTACTTC. This codes for CASSVPGDTYEQYF.

V is TRBV7-8 and J is TRBJ2-7; a possible D gene is TRBD2 (7 bases). This CDR3 has 15 residues. Trimming shortened V by 4 bases and J by 2 bases, and 15 bases separated the two germline ends. Germline CDR1 is SGHVS and CDR2 is FQNEAQ. As DNA, the CDR3 is TGTGCCAGCAGCTGGGAGGGGGGGGGCACCTACGAGCAGTACTTC. Translating it yields CASSWEGGGTYEQYF.

The chain joins TRBV20-1 to TRBJ2-5; maybe TRBD2 (5 bases). This CDR3 region has 14 residues. Trimming left V 4 bases short and J 7 bases short, with 19 bases between. Germline V gene data show CDR1 as DFQATT and CDR2 as SNEGSKA (reference sequence). This CDR3 is CSAKSGEDSGTQYF. The CDR3 DNA is TGCAGTGCTAAGAGTGGAGAGGACTCGGGGACCCAGTACTTC.

This chain links TRBV7-8 with TRBJ1-1, with TRBD1 matching over 8 bases. This CDR3 has 15 residues. Germline loops: CDR1 SGHVS, CDR2 FQNEAQ. J was trimmed by 5 bases and V by 1 base; bases with no gene match: 6. The CDR3 DNA reads TGTGCCAGCAGCTTAGGGGCCGACAGGGGAACTGAAGCTTTCTTT. Protein product: CASSLGADRGTEAFF.

The chain is built from TRBV12-3 or TRBV12-4 and TRBJ1-1; maybe TRBD1 (6 bases). The germline V and J ends were trimmed by 3 bases and 3 bases, with 17 bases remaining between them. This CDR3 is built from 16 residues. The CDR3 loop reads CASSLRQVIPDTEAFF. The CDR3 DNA is TGTGCCAGCAGTTTGAGACAGGTGATACCCGACACTGAAGCTTTCTTT.

This clonotype was counted many times. This chain joins TRBV6-4 and TRBJ2-1; 7 positions agree with TRBD1. With 3 bases clipped from V and 4 bases from J, the junction kept 6 bases outside the gene matches. The CDR3 runs 15 residues. Germline V gives CDR1 MRHNA, CDR2 SNTAGT. The CDR3 bases are TGTGCCAGCAGTGAATCGACAGGGCCATACAATGAGCAGTTCTTC. This codes for CASSESTGPYNEQFF.

This clonotype was seen more than once but under ten times. V and J are TRBV3-1 and TRBJ2-1; 10 nucleotides line up with TRBD2. V lost 6 bases to trimming and J lost 5 bases; unmatched junction nucleotides: 13. Germline loops: CDR1 LGHDT, CDR2 YNNKEL (reference sequence). This CDR3 is built from 17 residues. The CDR3 sequence: CASSYIWGTSANNEQFF. The CDR3 DNA follows: TGTGCCAGCAGTTACATATGGGGGACTAGCGCAAACAATGAGCAGTTCTTC.

There are a few counts of this clonotype. The CDR3 region has the DNA TGTGCCAGCAGCGTGGACCGGTCGGGGGAGGAAAAACTGTTTTTT. It is translated as CASSVDRSGEEKLFF. The V gene is TRBV7-2, the J gene TRBJ1-4; D possibly corresponds to TRBD1 (5 bases). Germline V lookup: CDR1 SGHTA, CDR2 FQGNSA. Trimming stripped 5 bases from V and 8 bases from J, with 18 bases between. This CDR3 is 15 amino acids long.